What follows are 30 T cell receptor beta chains derived from one specimen sequenced in a study of T cells in Graves' hyperthyroidism and ophthalmopathy. RNA transcripts provided the source from which TCR beta CDR3 regions were amplified. First-round RT-PCR with HTBI primers amplified the TCR CDR3 region. TCRdb reanalysed the multiplex PCR reads using MiXCR and keeps one entry per CDR3 protein. The sample has roughly 170,000 distinct CDR3 sequences, 15% to 20% seen once. The material sequenced was blood. The receptor set was obtained from a woman between 50 and 59 years old with Graves' hyperthyroidism.

The rearrangement uses TRBV20-1 and TRBJ2-7; TRBD2 matches at 10 bases. Looked up from germline, CDR1 is DFQATT and CDR2 is SNEGSKA (reference sequence). V lost 3 bases to trimming and J lost 0 bases; unmatched junction nucleotides: 8. CDR3 size: 16 residues. The CDR3 nucleotides read TGCAGTGCTAGTAGCCTAGCGGGGGTGCCCTCCTACGAGCAGTACTTC. As protein: CSASSLAGVPSYEQYF.

This clonotype was observed many times. The chain is built from TRBV3-1 and TRBJ2-3, with TRBD2 identical over 7 bases. The V gene's germline CDR1 is LGHDT and CDR2 YNNKEL (reference sequence). CDR3 length equals 13 residues. The J segment lost 4 bases and the V segment lost 4 bases, leaving 2 bases of the junction unmatched. The CDR3, as DNA: TGTGCCAGCAGCCTTGGACTAGCAGATACGCAGTATTTT. It encodes CASSLGLADTQYF.

The rearrangement links TRBV5-4 to TRBJ1-2; D gene ambiguous. The CDR3 runs to 13 residues. Between the trimmed V and J ends, which lost 3 bases and 4 bases, there was a span of 10 bases. CDR1 and CDR2 (germline): SGHNT, YYREEE (reference sequence). The CDR3 coding sequence is TGTGCCAGCAGCTCCCAGCACAGCTATGGCTACACCTTC. Its protein product is CASSSQHSYGYTF.

There are many counts of this clonotype. The chain employs TRBV5-1 and TRBJ1-1; a possible D gene is TRBD1 (5 bases). CDR1 and CDR2 (germline): SGHRS, YFSETQ. The germline V and J ends were trimmed by 0 bases and 6 bases, with 12 bases remaining between them. The CDR3 length is 14 residues. CDR3 DNA: TGCGCCAGCAGCTTGGATGGGGGATGGGCTGAAGCTTTCTTT. Its protein product is CASSLDGGWAEAFF.

This clonotype appeared a few times. The gene calls are TRBV2 and TRBJ1-6; D is undetermined. Germline V gene data show CDR1 as SNHLY and CDR2 as FYNNEI. The ends were cut back, 6 bases at V and 6 bases at J, with 15 bases in the middle. The CDR3 is 15 amino acids. The CDR3 region is CASSLAPGGNSPLHF. CDR3 nucleotide sequence: TGTGCCAGCAGCCTGGCCCCGGGAGGTAATTCACCCCTCCACTTT.

As regards this clonotype: A read error may be the cause here, since a much bigger clone is one base away. This chain links TRBV29-1 with TRBJ2-1; D is undetermined. Germline CDR1 reads SQVTM; CDR2 reads ANQGSEA. The CDR3 contains 13 residues. Between the trimmed V and J ends, which lost 1 base and 0 bases, there was a span of 4 bases. The chain's CDR3 is CSVEGYSYNEQFF. DNA for the CDR3: TGCAGCGTTGAAGGGTACTCCTACAATGAGCAGTTCTTC.

The sample holds many counts of this clonotype. The CDR3 coding sequence is TGTGCCAGCAGTCTACAGGGGGGTCAAACTGAAGCTTTCTTT. Amino acids: CASSLQGGQTEAFF. The chain employs TRBV27 and TRBJ1-1; 8 positions match TRBD1. After removal of 5 bases from V and 5 bases from J, the junction contained 7 bases not matched to a gene. Germline loops: CDR1 MNHEY, CDR2 SMNVEV (reference sequence). There are 14 residues in the CDR3.

This clonotype was seen repeatedly, ten times or more. The rearrangement joins TRBV3-1 to TRBJ1-4; D is undetermined. The CDR3 is 16 amino acids. Germline V gives CDR1 LGHDT, CDR2 YNNKEL (reference sequence). The V end was cut by 3 bases, the J end by 0 bases, with 11 bases between. CDR3 DNA sequence: TGTGCCAGCAGCCACGAAGCGGCTTCAACTAATGAAAAACTGTTTTTT. Translating gives CASSHEAASTNEKLFF.

Ten or more counts support this clonotype. The V gene is TRBV28, the J gene TRBJ1-1; TRBD1 agrees at 9 bases. The V segment lost 4 bases and the J segment 4 bases; nucleotides outside the gene matches: 4. There are 14 residues in the CDR3. Germline V CDR1 and CDR2: MDHEN, SYDVKM. The CDR3 is CASSSQGARTEAFF. The CDR3 coding sequence is TGTGCCAGCAGTTCACAGGGGGCGCGCACTGAAGCTTTCTTT.

This clonotype was counted ten times or more. The chain links TRBV28 to TRBJ2-3, with TRBD2 identical over 8 bases. The germline V gene has CDR1 MDHEN and CDR2 SYDVKM. The CDR3 has 14 residues. V lost 4 bases and J lost 2; bases outside the gene matches: 2. CDR3: CASSSSGHTDTQYF. The CDR3 region has the DNA TGTGCCAGCAGTTCTAGCGGGCACACAGATACGCAGTATTTT. Full variable domain (remainder filled in from reference TRBV28 and TRBJ2-3): DVKVTQSSRYLVKRTGEKVFLECVQDMDHENMFWYRQDPGLGLRLIYFSYDVKMKEKGDIPEGYSVSREKKERFSLILESASTNQTSMYLCASSSSGHTDTQYFGPGTRLTVL.

This clonotype was recorded a few times. Since a much larger clone is just one base distant, this may be a read error. This chain uses TRBV7-9 with TRBJ1-2; 7 bases match TRBD1. Germline CDR1 is SEHNR and CDR2 is FQNEAQ (reference sequence). J lost 0 bases, V lost 5 bases, and 6 bases had no gene match. The CDR3 contains 15 residues. CDR3 nucleotides: TGTGCCAGCAGCACCCCCGGGACAGCTAACTATGGCTACACCTTC. It yields the protein CASSTPGTANYGYTF.

The rearrangement uses TRBV18 and TRBJ2-5, with no clear D. The CDR3 runs 14 residues. V gave up 2 bases and J gave up 5 bases, with 12 bases separating them. Germline CDR1 and CDR2: KGHSH and LQKENI. The CDR3, as DNA: TGTGCCAGCTCACCAGGGCTTAGTGTGGAGACCCAGTACTTC. As protein: CASSPGLSVETQYF.

This clonotype was recorded many times. The chain links TRBV5-1 to TRBJ2-7, with D possibly being TRBD1 (6 bases). Trimming shortened V by 1 base and J by 4 bases, and 12 bases separated the two germline ends. Germline V CDR1 and CDR2: SGHRS, YFSETQ. The CDR3 has 14 residues. In DNA, the CDR3 is TGCGCCAGCAGCTTGACAGGGCGCAATTACGAGCAGTACTTC. This sequence encodes CASSLTGRNYEQYF.

In this sample, this clonotype turned up many times. The chain's CDR3 is CATGTGGFVPQHF. The CDR3 nucleotides are TGTGCCACAGGGACAGGAGGTTTCGTGCCCCAGCATTTT. V and J are TRBV6-2 or TRBV6-3 and TRBJ1-5, with TRBD1 matching over 8 bases. This CDR3 spans 13 amino acids. In germline, CDR1 is MNHEY, CDR2 SVGEGT. After removal of 10 bases from V and 9 bases from J, the junction contained 11 bases not matched to a gene.

This clonotype was observed many times. This chain links TRBV5-6 with TRBJ2-1; tentative D call: TRBD2 (6 bases). V was clipped by 2 bases and J by 0 bases, with 12 bases between them. The CDR3 runs to 16 residues. Germline CDR1 and CDR2: SGHDT and YYEEEE. Written as DNA, the CDR3 is TGTGCCAGCAGCTTAGTCGCGGGGAGCTCCTACAATGAGCAGTTCTTC. This codes for CASSLVAGSSYNEQFF. Based on the CDR3 plus reference TRBV5-6 and TRBJ2-1, the full variable domain is DAGVTQSPTHLIKTRGQQVTLRCSPKSGHDTVSWYQQALGQGPQFIFQYYEEEERQRGNFPDRFSGHQFPNYSSELNVNALLLGDSALYLCASSLVAGSSYNEQFFGPGTRLTVL.

This clonotype was recorded many times. V is TRBV24-1 and J is TRBJ2-1; TRBD2 aligns across 10 bases. Trimming at V came to 3 bases and at J to 4 bases, leaving 5 bases not matched to a gene. Looked up from germline, CDR1 is KGHDR and CDR2 is SFDVKD. The CDR3 contains 16 residues. CDR3 DNA sequence: TGTGCCACCAGTGATGAGAGCGGGGGGGGTTACAATGAGCAGTTCTTC. Translating it yields CATSDESGGGYNEQFF.

V usage is TRBV4-1 and J usage is TRBJ2-3, with a weak D call TRBD2 (7 bases). V dropped 5 bases and J dropped 4 bases, with 13 bases sitting between them. The CDR3 is 14 amino acids. Germline CDR1 and CDR2: MGHRA and YSYEKL. CDR3 in DNA: TGCGCCAGCAGCTGGGGGGGGCTTCCAGATACGCAGTATTTT. Translated, it gives CASSWGGLPDTQYF.

The sample holds many counts of this clonotype. The gene calls are TRBV2 and TRBJ1-5; D is unresolved. Trimming shortened V by 6 bases and J by 5 bases, and 14 bases separated the two germline ends. The germline V gene has CDR1 SNHLY and CDR2 FYNNEI. The length of the CDR3 is 14 residues. The CDR3 here is CASRKEGGHQPQHF. CDR3 bases: TGTGCCAGCAGGAAAGAAGGAGGACATCAGCCCCAGCATTTT.

The chain joins TRBV3-1 to TRBJ2-4, with TRBD2 matching 11 bases. Trimming cost V 0 bases and J 1 base; bases outside gene matches: 5. This CDR3 region has 18 residues. Germline values: CDR1 LGHDT, CDR2 YNNKEL (reference sequence). The CDR3 DNA reads as TGTGCCAGCAGCCAAGACTTACTAGCGGGGGCTGCCAAAAACATTCAGTACTTC. Translating gives CASSQDLLAGAAKNIQYF.

A note on this clonotype: A single base separates this from a much larger clone, so it may be a read error. The chain uses TRBV7-8 and TRBJ1-1; D not resolved. This CDR3 is built from 14 residues. Germline assignment: CDR1 SGHVS and CDR2 FQNEAQ. Trimming took off 3 bases at V and 4 bases at J, with 12 bases between the two ends. The CDR3 bases are TGTGCCAGCAGCTTTGTCATGGGAGGCACTGAAGCTTTCTTT. Protein sequence: CASSFVMGGTEAFF.

This clonotype was counted a single time. J is TRBJ2-7 and V is TRBV6-2 or TRBV6-3, with D maybe TRBD1 (6 bases). CDR1 and CDR2 (germline): MNHEY, SVGEGT. The CDR3 spans 16 residues. Trimming removed 6 bases at V and 0 bases at J, with 18 bases between. The CDR3 nucleotides are TGTGCCAGCAGATCACGATCGGACAGAAGCTCCTACGAGCAGTACTTC. Translating it yields CASRSRSDRSSYEQYF.

This chain uses TRBV12-3 or TRBV12-4 with TRBJ1-3; no firm D call. V lost 9 bases and J 0 bases, leaving 9 bases between the germline ends. This CDR3 has 13 amino acids. CDR3 loop: CASDPGSGNTIYF. In nucleotides, the CDR3 is TGTGCCAGTGATCCAGGCTCTGGAAACACCATATATTTT.

The table lists this clonotype with many counts. DNA of the CDR3: TGTGCCAGCAGCTTAGTTGAAGACCTTGATGGCTACACCTTC. As protein: CASSLVEDLDGYTF. This chain links TRBV7-8 with TRBJ1-2, with D uncertain. This CDR3 contains 14 residues. V was shortened by 1 base and J by 6 bases, with 12 bases between the two germline ends. The germline CDR1 and CDR2 sequences are SGHVS and FQNEAQ. The full variable domain, its missing parts supplied by reference TRBV7-8 and TRBJ1-2, is GAGVSQSPRYKVAKRGQDVALRCDPISGHVSLFWYQQALGQGPEFLTYFQNEAQLDKSGLPSDRFFAERPEGSVSTLKIQRTQQEDSAVYLCASSLVEDLDGYTFGSGTRLTVV.

This clonotype appeared many times. The V and J genes are TRBV20-1 and TRBJ1-2, with TRBD1 identical over 8 bases. The V gene end was trimmed by 6 bases and the J gene end by 2 bases; junction bases not matched to a gene: 8. The CDR3 sequence is 14 residues long. The germline V gene encodes CDR1 DFQATT and CDR2 SNEGSKA (reference sequence). Here the CDR3 DNA reads TGCAGTGCGAACAGGGGGACAGCGAACTATGGCTACACCTTC. This codes for CSANRGTANYGYTF.

This clonotype was counted ten times or more. This sequence joins TRBV9 and TRBJ1-1; D remains unclear. Germline loops: CDR1 SGDLS, CDR2 YYNGEE. Between the trimmed V and J ends, which lost 0 bases and 8 bases, there was a span of 8 bases. The CDR3 loop spans 12 amino acids. The CDR3 DNA follows: TGTGCCAGCAGCGTAGTAGGGCAGGAAGCTTTCTTT. As protein: CASSVVGQEAFF.

This clonotype showed up many times. The chain recombines TRBV10-3 with TRBJ2-7; D possibly matches TRBD1 or TRBD2 (5 bases each). The CDR3 is 12 residues long. Per the germline V gene, CDR1 is ENHRY and CDR2 is SYGVKD. Trimming left V 10 bases short and J 0 bases short, with 10 bases between. The CDR3 DNA sequence: TGTGCCACCGGGACGGTCTCCTACGAGCAGTACTTC. Residues: CATGTVSYEQYF.

This clonotype has a handful of counts. A much larger clone differs from this one at a single base, so this may be a read error. The chain joins TRBV12-3 or TRBV12-4 to TRBJ2-7; perhaps D is TRBD1 or TRBD2 (5 bases each). The CDR3 contains 13 residues. CDR3 in amino acids: CVSSFTGRYEQYF. The CDR3 bases are TGTGTCAGCAGTTTTACGGGACGGTACGAGCAGTACTTC.

The chain uses TRBV7-9 and TRBJ2-7, with TRBD1 matching over 8 bases. V lost 5 bases to trimming and J lost 5 bases; unmatched junction nucleotides: 14. CDR1 is SEHNR, CDR2 FQNEAQ, per germline (reference sequence). The CDR3 covers 16 residues. The CDR3 DNA follows: TGTGCCAGCAGCGGCAGGACAGGGATCGGAGGGAACGAGCAGTACTTC. Protein product: CASSGRTGIGGNEQYF.

The sample holds many counts of this clonotype. The chain has TRBV27 and TRBJ2-7; 11 bases are a match to TRBD2. J gave up 0 bases and V 4 bases, and 5 bases lay outside the gene matches. In germline, CDR1 is MNHEY, CDR2 SMNVEV (reference sequence). The CDR3 has 16 residues. CDR3 sequence: CASSYSGGDNSYEQYF. The CDR3 DNA is TGTGCCAGCAGTTATAGCGGGGGGGACAACTCCTACGAGCAGTACTTC.

This clonotype was recorded many times. The rearrangement uses TRBV19 and TRBJ1-1, with D unresolved. The CDR3 runs to 14 residues. From germline, CDR1 is LNHDA and CDR2 SQIVND (reference sequence). Trimming pared 3 bases from V and 1 base from J, leaving 9 bases between. Written as DNA, the CDR3 is TGTGCCAGTAGTATTTCGTCCACGAACACTGAAGCTTTCTTT. Amino acid sequence: CASSISSTNTEAFF. The whole variable domain, remainder taken from reference TRBV19 and TRBJ1-1, is DGGITQSPKYLFRKEGQNVTLSCEQNLNHDAMYWYRQDPGQGLRLIYYSQIVNDFQKGDIAEGYSVSREKKESFPLTVTSAQKNPTAFYLCASSISSTNTEAFFGQGTRLTVV.